This T cell receptor (beta chain) was identified in a study of shared clonotypes between healthy human individuals (dated by TCRdb to 2020 to 2021). Context from the whole study: The cohort comprised two women and three men aged 18 to 49 years. For each donor, CD4 naive and CD4 memory were each run on three plates, CD8 naive on two plates, and CD8 memory on one plate. The study deeply sequenced blood TCR repertoires of about 5 healthy adults to estimate repertoire size and the extent of clonotype sharing between individuals. Different laboratories and diverse techniques were used to prepare libraries and sequence TCR repertoires, to increase sequencing depth and limit assay-specific biases. Each donor's leukapheresis produced roughly between roughly 0.94 and 9.5 billion PBMCs.

Measured from the cysteine to the phenylalanine, the CDR3 is 15 residues long. Only CDR3 DNA is held: 45 bases, read in frame from base 1. Germline trimming amounts to 4 bases on V and 9 bases on J, with 5 as the count of junction bases outside the gene matches. CDR1 and CDR2 were assigned from the germline V gene (reference sequence) as MNHEY and SMNVEV. Using the deep immunoSEQ assay, multiplex PCR amplified TCR CDR3 regions from genomic DNA. Extracted genomic DNA from each cell subset was spread evenly across all wells of several immunoSEQ 96-well plates, with each plate serving as a replicate. For sorted subsets, around 200 ng genomic DNA, equal to 30,000 or so T cell genomes, was loaded into each replicate PCR. Purified libraries were measured with a Qubit 3.0 fluorometer, size-checked on a Bioanalyzer 2100, and measured again with the KAPA Library Quantification kit. Each immunoSEQ 96-well plate was sequenced on its own single-read 150-cycle Illumina NextSeq 550 flow cell. Per the source publication's procedure: Because the immunoSEQ output held only junctional sequences and lacked quality scores, the filtering could not match the filtering applied to full-length reads. Sequences were annotated with PyIR, a Python wrapper for IgBLAST v1.9, and V/J genes and CDR3 were assigned using IMGT germline references. Reads with weak V/J assignments (E-value above 1e-6), missing CDR3, stop codons, out-of-frame junctions, or ambiguous translated residues were removed. V3J clonotypes were defined by identical inferred V gene, J gene, and CDR3 amino acid sequence. To compute the percentage overlap between repertoires, the number of shared unique clonotypes was divided by the size of the smaller repertoire. RTK rarefaction, the Chao1 estimator, and Recon v2.1 estimates of unobserved clonotypes were used to assess repertoire richness. OLGA was used to compute generation probabilities for all TCRbeta clonotypes that the gDNA method yielded from a handful of donors. Drawn from immuneACCESS, this table holds only the in-frame rearrangements with V and J called that TCRdb kept. Clones are partly lost; checked studies trace under half to an unresolved V gene and leave the rest unexplained. The D gene and trimming were derived from the DNA, and the V and J assignments and clone size from that table. The sample records roughly 590,000 clones, around 95% of which are singletons. Together, the top ten hold 0.085% to 0.11% of the sample.

The paper as a whole reports these results and caveats: Sampling was restricted to blood, and TCR repertoires in tissues likely differ from the TCR repertoires found in blood. Naive subsets generally had larger estimated clonotype richness than memory subsets did. Higher generation probabilities were observed for clonotypes shared by all four sorted-subset donors than for non-shared clonotypes. Incomplete sequencing was indicated by rarefaction of sorted-subset datasets, despite the large sequencing depth. The small number of donors limited the genetic and exposure-history diversity represented. Sharing across a handful of donors was observed for approximately 4.6% of naive CD4, over 3% of naive CD8, 2% to 2.5% of memory CD4, and about 0.4% of memory CD8 clonotypes. Based on pairwise subsampling, the degree of clonotype sharing among donors was expected to be affected by sequencing depth.

For the CD8 naive samples, CD45RO-negative cells were positively selected for CCR7, yielding a CD45RA+CCR7+ population from which TemRA cells were excluded. The donors were healthy, HIV-negative adults with no recently reported acute infections or vaccinations. Every donor was a Caucasian adult living in Nashville, Tennessee, USA. Blood was collected by leukapheresis, and PBMCs were isolated by Ficoll-Histopaque density gradient centrifugation and then cryopreserved in liquid nitrogen vapor phase. Analytical flow cytometry was used to check the purity and quantity of each magnetically sorted T cell population. Each sorted fraction had its genomic DNA isolated and then quantified by UV absorbance on a Nanodrop 2000c. As regards this clone: Its antigen remains unidentified. The input lacks base qualities; no much larger clone sits a single base away. Other DNA variants within this sample encode the same CDR3.

Specimen: naive CD8+ T cells sorted from blood. The meaning of the sample's cell subset or site label: CD45RA+CCR7+. This TCR was sampled from a woman under 40 in good health. The chain links TRBV27 with TRBJ2-1; a stretch of 14 junction bases matches TRBD2. The base sequence is TGTGCCAGCAGTTCCGGGACTAGCGGGAGAGGTGAGCAGTTCTTC. It codes for CASSSGTSGRGEQFF.